The 14 T cell receptor beta chains in this list originate from one sample, sequenced in a study of glioma-infiltrating T cells after dendritic cell vaccination. Profiled with immunoSEQ multiplex PCR; TCRdb holds only in-frame clones, not every one. The sample includes 80,000 to 100,000 clones, about 80% of them seen just once. Sequenced material: blood, taken before dendritic cell vaccination. The receptors here all came from a human donor with glioblastoma.

The chain combines TRBV27 with TRBJ1-1; 7 nucleotides agree with TRBD1. With 3 bases clipped from V and 0 bases from J, the junction kept 4 bases outside the gene matches. CDR3 length: 15 residues. Germline V lookup: CDR1 MNHEY, CDR2 SMNVEV (reference sequence). Written as DNA, the CDR3 is TGTGCCAGCAGTTTCGGGACAGCCATGAACACTGAAGCTTTCTTT. It yields the protein CASSFGTAMNTEAFF.

This chain joins TRBV27 and TRBJ2-7, with 9 bases lining up with TRBD1. The CDR3 sequence is 15 residues long. After removal of 4 bases from V and 3 bases from J, the junction contained 7 bases not matched to a gene. The germline gives CDR1 MNHEY, CDR2 SMNVEV (reference sequence). The CDR3 region has the DNA TGTGCCAGCAGTTCCTTCGGACAGGGGCTCTACGAGCAGTACTTC. Translated, it gives CASSSFGQGLYEQYF.

The genes are TRBV6-6 and TRBJ1-1; D perhaps matches TRBD1 (5 bases). Germline loops: CDR1 MNHNY, CDR2 SVGAGI (reference sequence). The CDR3 runs to 14 residues. Between the trimmed V and J ends, which lost 4 bases and 5 bases, there was a span of 14 bases. Here the CDR3 reads CASSFTRGETEAFF. For the CDR3, the DNA is TGTGCCAGCAGTTTTACTCGGGGGGAGACTGAAGCTTTCTTT.

This clone was recorded a few times. The chain couples TRBV7-3 to TRBJ2-3; TRBD2 aligns across 8 bases. The junction had 13 bases not matched to a gene; V was cut back by 5 bases and J by 6 bases. This CDR3 contains 16 residues. Germline CDR1 is SGHTA and CDR2 is FQGTGA. Here the CDR3 reads CASSPRGRGAGDTQYF. The CDR3 DNA reads as TGTGCCAGCAGCCCCCGGGGGCGGGGGGCCGGGGATACGCAGTATTTT.

The V gene is TRBV19, the J gene TRBJ1-5; the D gene is possibly TRBD1 (6 bases). This CDR3 has 15 residues. Germline loops: CDR1 LNHDA, CDR2 SQIVND (reference sequence). V lost 4 bases and J 6 bases, leaving 16 bases between the germline ends. In DNA, the CDR3 is TGTGCCAGTAGTAATTCGGGGGGCGTAACTCAGCCCCAGCATTTT. The encoded protein is CASSNSGGVTQPQHF.

The rearrangement links TRBV14 to TRBJ1-2; D uncertain. The CDR3 loop spans 17 amino acids. Deletions cut 0 bases from V and 5 bases from J, with 19 bases between. The V gene's germline CDR1 is SGHDN and CDR2 FVKESK. The CDR3 loop reads CASSQDNFAGYYYGYTF. DNA for the CDR3: TGTGCCAGCAGCCAAGATAATTTTGCGGGATACTATTATGGCTACACCTTC. Full variable domain (missing parts from reference TRBV14 and TRBJ1-2): EAGVTQFPSHSVIEKGQTVTLRCDPISGHDNLYWYRRVMGKEIKFLLHFVKESKQDESGMPNNRFLAERTGGTYSTLKVQPAELEDSGVYFCASSQDNFAGYYYGYTFGSGTRLTVV.

The V gene is TRBV5-4, the J gene TRBJ1-1; TRBD1 is a possible D gene (5 bases). This CDR3 comprises 13 residues. Germline assignment: CDR1 SGHNT and CDR2 YYREEE (reference sequence). V was cut by 2 bases and J by 4 bases, with 9 bases left in between. Here the CDR3 reads CASSFPGGTEAFF. The CDR3 DNA reads as TGTGCCAGCAGCTTTCCGGGGGGCACTGAAGCTTTCTTT.

This chain links TRBV19 with TRBJ2-1, with TRBD2 matching 7 bases. The J segment lost 7 bases and the V segment lost 7 bases, leaving 13 bases of the junction unmatched. CDR1 LNHDA and CDR2 SQIVND come from the germline V gene (reference sequence). This CDR3 comprises 15 residues. The CDR3 sequence: CASTPGGGPGNEQFF. DNA of the CDR3: TGTGCCAGTACCCCGGGGGGAGGCCCCGGGAATGAGCAGTTCTTC.

DNA of the CDR3: TGTGCCAGCACCGGAACCAGGGAACAGCCCCAGCATTTT. Amino acid sequence: CASTGTREQPQHF. The chain uses TRBV6-1 and TRBJ1-5; tentatively, D is TRBD1 (5 bases). V shed 7 bases and J shed 7 bases, with 14 bases lying between them. Germline CDR1 and CDR2: MNHNS and SASEGT. The CDR3 totals 13 residues.

V usage is TRBV6-1 and J usage is TRBJ1-5, with D possibly TRBD1 on 6 matching bases. The CDR3 totals 13 residues. V dropped 3 bases and J dropped 4 bases, with 7 bases sitting between them. Germline V lookup: CDR1 MNHNS, CDR2 SASEGT. The CDR3 loop is CASSERGNQPQHF. The CDR3 DNA is TGTGCCAGCAGTGAGAGGGGGAATCAGCCCCAGCATTTT.

The chain employs TRBV2 and TRBJ1-4; D is possibly TRBD1 (6 bases). V lost 6 bases, J lost 0 bases, and 14 bases lay in between. The germline gives CDR1 SNHLY, CDR2 FYNNEI. This CDR3 has 16 residues. The CDR3 DNA is TGTGCCAGCAGGATTGGGGGCAGAGCAACTAATGAAAAACTGTTTTTT. Protein: CASRIGGRATNEKLFF.

V is TRBV7-3 and J is TRBJ2-3; no firm D call. Looked up from germline, CDR1 is SGHTA and CDR2 is FQGTGA. This CDR3 has 14 residues. Trimming removed 1 base from V and 2 bases from J, with 7 bases in between. This CDR3 is CASSLSGFTDTQYF. The CDR3 DNA sequence: TGTGCCAGCAGCTTAAGCGGATTCACAGATACGCAGTATTTT.

J is TRBJ1-1 and V is TRBV6-5; the D is unclear. Germline V gene data show CDR1 as MNHEY and CDR2 as SVGAGI. CDR3 length: 13 amino acids. Between the trimmed V and J ends, which lost 6 bases and 2 bases, there was a span of 10 bases. The CDR3 protein is CASRITVNTEAFF. The CDR3, as DNA: TGTGCCAGCAGAATAACAGTAAACACTGAAGCTTTCTTT.

In its sample, this clone was seen a few times. The chain couples TRBV9 to TRBJ2-5; 9 bases map to TRBD2. Per the germline V gene, CDR1 is SGDLS and CDR2 is YYNGEE. This CDR3 is 15 amino acids long. V was pared by 0 bases and J by 4 bases, with 4 bases of the junction left unmatched. The CDR3 DNA is TGTGCCAGCAGCGTAGAGGCGGGAGGGCCAGAGACCCAGTACTTC. Protein sequence: CASSVEAGGPETQYF.